This passage covers 11 T cell receptor beta chains from one sample sequenced in a study of cytomegalovirus exposure and HLA in healthy donors. The PCR contained 60 Vbeta and 13 Jbeta primers. Method: immunoSEQ multiplex PCR; TCRdb's copy keeps in-frame clones and lacks some. The table lists around 250,000 clones, 75% to 85% of them singletons. Sequences were obtained from PBMCs. These receptors were taken from a woman aged 60-70 years in good health and CMV-seropositive.

This clone was seen only once. The genes are TRBV29-1 and TRBJ2-1, with a tentative D call TRBD2 (6 bases). This CDR3 has 16 amino acids. V gave up 0 bases and J gave up 2 bases, with 14 bases separating them. Germline lookup yields CDR1 SQVTM and CDR2 ANQGSEA. CDR3 sequence: CSVEDLPGVAYNEQFF. The CDR3 DNA sequence: TGCAGCGTTGAAGATCTCCCGGGAGTCGCCTACAATGAGCAGTTCTTC.

This clone was detected a few times. The DNA of the CDR3 is TGTGCCAGCAGTTACTCAGAGGGGCGGGGCACTGAAGCTTTCTTT. Amino acid sequence: CASSYSEGRGTEAFF. The chain is built from TRBV6-5 and TRBJ1-1; weak D call: TRBD1 (5 bases). The CDR3 has 15 residues. The germline gives CDR1 MNHEY, CDR2 SVGAGI. V shed 0 bases and J shed 4 bases, with 12 bases lying between them.

The rearrangement joins TRBV14 to TRBJ1-2; 9 nucleotides line up with TRBD1. The V gene end was trimmed by 0 bases and the J gene end by 4 bases; junction bases not matched to a gene: 6. CDR1 is SGHDN, CDR2 FVKESK, per germline. The CDR3 is 16 residues long. CDR3 residues: CASSQDLGDRAYGYTF. DNA for the CDR3: TGTGCCAGCAGCCAAGATCTTGGGGACAGGGCCTATGGCTACACCTTC.

The chain recombines TRBV7-3 with TRBJ2-5; possible D gene TRBD2, 7 bases. The CDR3 sequence is 15 residues long. Trimming pared 2 bases from V and 4 bases from J, leaving 14 bases between. Germline V gene data show CDR1 as SGHTA and CDR2 as FQGTGA. For the CDR3, the DNA is TGTGCCAGCAGCTTAGGGGGGGCCAGGGGAGAGACCCAGTACTTC. Translation gives CASSLGGARGETQYF.

The chain links TRBV6-5 to TRBJ1-2, with D uncertain. CDR1 MNHEY and CDR2 SVGAGI come from the germline V gene. Trimming took 5 bases from V and 1 from J, leaving 2 bases between them. The CDR3 is 11 residues long. CDR3 nucleotides: TGTGCCAGCAGTCATAACTATGGCTACACCTTC. As protein: CASSHNYGYTF.

The chain links TRBV27 to TRBJ1-4, with 7 bases identical to TRBD1. J was trimmed by 8 bases and V by 4 bases; bases with no gene match: 7. CDR1 is MNHEY and CDR2 is SMNVEV in the germline V gene (reference sequence). The CDR3 totals 14 residues. CDR3: CASSSTVTGEKLFF. CDR3 DNA: TGTGCCAGCAGTTCCACGGTGACAGGGGAAAAACTGTTTTTT.

The chain joins TRBV28 to TRBJ2-2; unclear D gene. Per the germline V gene, CDR1 is MDHEN and CDR2 is SYDVKM. The CDR3 consists of 15 residues. Trimming stripped 0 bases from V and 5 bases from J, with 10 bases between. The CDR3 DNA reads TGTGCCAGCAGTTTATGGCCAGGAAGAACCGGGGAGCTGTTTTTT. Its translation: CASSLWPGRTGELFF.

The chain combines TRBV29-1 with TRBJ1-2, with D possibly being TRBD1 (6 bases). In germline, CDR1 is SQVTM, CDR2 ANQGSEA. The CDR3 loop spans 14 amino acids. The V end lost 6 bases, the J end lost 5 bases, and 19 bases lay between the germline ends. The CDR3 DNA is TGCAGCGTCATACCAGGGGTAATTGGGTATGGCTACACCTTC. Translation gives CSVIPGVIGYGYTF.

The rearrangement joins TRBV5-1 to TRBJ1-2; D gene uncertain. The V end lost 0 bases, the J end lost 2 bases, and 8 bases lay between the germline ends. The CDR3 spans 14 residues. Germline CDR1 and CDR2: SGHRS and YFSETQ. CDR3 bases: TGCGCCAGCAGCTTGGACAGCGGGAACTATGGCTACACCTTC. Protein: CASSLDSGNYGYTF.

The chain has TRBV6-5 and TRBJ2-7, with 9 bases aligning to TRBD2. The junction had 8 bases not matched to a gene; V was cut back by 4 bases and J by 4 bases. The CDR3 covers 15 residues. The V gene's germline CDR1 is MNHEY and CDR2 SVGAGI. In nucleotides, the CDR3 is TGTGCCAGCAGTTTCCTTCCGCGGGAGGGATACGAGCAGTACTTC. Protein sequence: CASSFLPREGYEQYF.

This clone was counted a few times. This chain uses TRBV28 with TRBJ2-5; D is uncertain. Germline assignment: CDR1 MDHEN and CDR2 SYDVKM. There are 13 residues in the CDR3. Trimming shortened V by 3 bases and J by 5 bases, and 10 bases separated the two germline ends. CDR3 nucleotide sequence: TGTGCCAGCAGTTTCCCCCCTTTGGAGACCCAGTACTTC. This gives the protein CASSFPPLETQYF.